A single T cell receptor beta chain is shown here with its context. Its antigen target is currently unknown. Base qualities are not at hand, and no much larger clone is one base apart. From the cysteine up to the phenylalanine, the CDR3 has a length of 16 residues. Solely the CDR3 DNA is kept, with 48 bases framed from the first base. From the germline V gene, CDR1 is KGHSH and CDR2 is LQKENI. The germline V end is reduced by 2 bases and the J end by 4 bases; junction bases left unmatched: 6. This record belongs to a study of T cell changes during pregnancy in multiple sclerosis (dated by TCRdb to between 2018 and 2020). About the study as a whole: The study looked at changes in the T cell repertoire across pregnancy in women with multiple sclerosis.

The library was built by means of the immunoSEQ multiplex PCR assay. In TCRdb, the immuneACCESS table is reduced to in-frame sequences with V and J assigned. These tables do not hold every clone; where another copy was compared, an unresolved V gene accounts for under half, and the others remain unexplained. A total of nearly 110,000 clones appear in this sample, 85% to 95% of them only once. In total, the top ten clones hold more than 0.65% of the sample. The sample was peripheral blood, taken in the third trimester of pregnancy. The rearrangement combines TRBV18 with TRBJ2-3, with 10 junctional bases fitting TRBD1. This TCR was recovered from a female donor in good health, enrolled as a control in a pregnancy study. CDR3 loop: CASSPEDRGYADTQYF. The DNA sequence reads TGTGCCAGCTCACCAGAGGACAGGGGGTATGCAGATACGCAGTATTTT. The full variable domain, with segments outside the CDR3 supplied by the reference TRBV18 and TRBJ2-3 proteins, appears as NAGVMQNPRHLVRRRGQEARLRCSPMKGHSHVYWYRQLPEEGLKFMVYLQKENIIDESGMPKERFSAEFPKEGPSILRIQQVVRGDSAAYFCASSPEDRGYADTQYFGPGTRLTVL.